The 4 T cell receptor beta chains listed next were all sequenced from one sample in a study of blood T cell repertoires in COVID-19. Only in-frame clones appear in the TCRdb table, and some are missing; sequencing was by immunoSEQ multiplex PCR. The sample includes a few hundred thousand clones, about 85% of them seen just once. The sample taken for sequencing was peripheral blood. All receptors come from a woman aged 50 to 65 with COVID-19, enrolled during active disease.

This chain connects TRBV18 to TRBJ1-1, with D possibly being TRBD1 (6 bases). This CDR3 is built from 14 residues. The germline CDR1 and CDR2 sequences are KGHSH and LQKENI. V lost 3 bases and J 2 bases, leaving 10 bases between the germline ends. DNA of the CDR3: TGTGCCAGCTCACCCTTCAGGGGTAACACTGAAGCTTTCTTT. Its translation is CASSPFRGNTEAFF.

In nucleotides, the CDR3 is TGTGCCAGCAGCTTGGGGGAGGGGACTGAAGCTTTCTTT. Protein sequence: CASSLGEGTEAFF. The chain uses TRBV7-9 and TRBJ1-1; D is possibly TRBD1 (5 bases). This CDR3 spans 13 amino acids. V shed 3 bases and J shed 5 bases, with 10 bases lying between them. Germline loops: CDR1 SEHNR, CDR2 FQNEAQ (reference sequence).

The sample holds one count of this clone. This chain connects TRBV11-2 to TRBJ1-1; 7 bases map to TRBD1. Trimming took 5 bases from V and 8 from J; bases not matched to a gene: 8. The CDR3 consists of 13 residues. Germline CDR1 reads SGHAT; CDR2 reads FQNNGV. The CDR3 sequence: CASSTRQGWEAFF. In DNA, the CDR3 is TGTGCCAGCAGCACACGACAGGGTTGGGAAGCTTTCTTT.

The V gene is TRBV4-1, the J gene TRBJ1-5; 7 bases are shared with TRBD1. The CDR3 spans 14 residues. V trimming: 1 base; J trimming: 4 bases; junction bases outside the gene matches: 1. Germline V gene lookup returns CDR1 MGHRA and CDR2 YSYEKL. The CDR3 DNA is TGCGCCAGCAGCCAAGCAGGGGGTAATCAGCCCCAGCATTTT. Residues: CASSQAGGNQPQHF.